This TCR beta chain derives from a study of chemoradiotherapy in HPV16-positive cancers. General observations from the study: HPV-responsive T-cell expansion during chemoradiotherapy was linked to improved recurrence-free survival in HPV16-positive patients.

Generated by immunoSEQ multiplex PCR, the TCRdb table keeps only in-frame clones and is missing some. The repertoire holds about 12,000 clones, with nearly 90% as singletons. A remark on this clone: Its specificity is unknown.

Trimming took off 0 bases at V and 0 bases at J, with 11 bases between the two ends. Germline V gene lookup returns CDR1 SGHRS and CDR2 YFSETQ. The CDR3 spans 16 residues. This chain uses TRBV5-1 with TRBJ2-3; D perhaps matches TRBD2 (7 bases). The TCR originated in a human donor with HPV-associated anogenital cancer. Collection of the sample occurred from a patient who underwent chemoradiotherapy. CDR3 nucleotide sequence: TGCGCCAGCAGCTTGGAGGGGGGGTATAGCACAGATACGCAGTATTTT. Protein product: CASSLEGGYSTDTQYF. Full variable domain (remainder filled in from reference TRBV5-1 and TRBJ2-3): KAGVTQTPRYLIKTRGQQVTLSCSPISGHRSVSWYQQTPGQGLQFLFEYFSETQRNKGNFPGRFSGRQFSNSRSEMNVSTLELGDSALYLCASSLEGGYSTDTQYFGPGTRLTVL.